A single sample is the source of the 11 T cell receptor beta chains below, sequenced in a study of regulatory T cells in long-lasting Graves disease. Stated time point: newly diagnosed GD, antithyroid drugs for less than 3 months. Isolated PBMC RNA provided the starting material for the TCR library. Investigators prepared the TCR beta libraries by applying iRepertoire HTBI primers and Arm-PCR of CDR3 regions. MiXCR was run by TCRdb on the multiplex PCR reads, yielding one entry per CDR3 protein. The sample consists of approximately 540,000 distinct CDR3 sequences, more than 10% of them appearing once. This same sample was also part of a study on T cells in Graves' hyperthyroidism and ophthalmopathy.

The material sequenced was peripheral blood mononuclear cells (PBMCs), taken at new diagnosis, from a patient treated with antithyroid drugs. These receptors were taken from a woman in her 30s with Graves disease.

Many counts were recorded for this clonotype. The rearrangement links TRBV6-1 to TRBJ2-1, with D hard to call. CDR1 is MNHNS and CDR2 is SASEGT in the germline V gene. V shed 6 bases and J shed 5 bases, with 17 bases lying between them. The CDR3 is 15 amino acids. The CDR3 coding sequence is TGTGCCAGCAGACCCCGAGGAGTAGGGAACAATGAGCAGTTCTTC. Its translation is CASRPRGVGNNEQFF.

This clonotype was recorded many times. The chain combines TRBV29-1 with TRBJ2-7, with 9 bases lining up with TRBD1. This CDR3 comprises 12 residues. Germline loops: CDR1 SQVTM, CDR2 ANQGSEA. Germline trimming cut 6 bases from V and 2 bases from J; bases unmatched to any gene: 2. The CDR3 sequence: CSVRTGAYEQYF. CDR3 coding DNA: TGCAGCGTGAGGACAGGGGCCTACGAGCAGTACTTC.

This clonotype was picked up many times. V usage is TRBV2 and J usage is TRBJ2-7, with D possibly being TRBD1 (5 bases). Germline-derived CDR1 and CDR2 are SNHLY and FYNNEI. V dropped 7 bases and J dropped 5 bases, with 18 bases sitting between them. The CDR3 loop spans 14 amino acids. For the CDR3, the DNA is TGTGCCAGCATCAATGGGGCTTTTAGGGACGAGCAGTACTTC. This sequence encodes CASINGAFRDEQYF.

The CDR3 region is CASSQTSLNTDTQYF. DNA of the CDR3: TGTGCCAGCAGTCAGACCAGCTTAAACACAGATACGCAGTATTTT. The chain uses TRBV2 and TRBJ2-3; the D is unclear. This CDR3 has 15 residues. V was trimmed by 5 bases and J by 2 bases, leaving 14 bases between them. Germline CDR1 is SNHLY and CDR2 is FYNNEI. The whole variable domain, remainder taken from reference TRBV2 and TRBJ2-3, is EPEVTQTPSHQVTQMGQEVILRCVPISNHLYFYWYRQILGQKVEFLVSFYNNEISEKSEIFDDQFSVERPDGSNFTLKIRSTKLEDSAMYFCASSQTSLNTDTQYFGPGTRLTVL.

At least ten counts were recorded for this clonotype. The genes are TRBV3-1 and TRBJ1-2, with D tentatively TRBD1 (5 bases). With 4 bases removed from V and 5 bases from J, the gap between germline ends came to 11 bases. Germline-derived CDR1 and CDR2 are LGHDT and YNNKEL (reference sequence). CDR3 length: 13 residues. In DNA form, the CDR3 reads TGTGCCAGCAGCCTACCAGCAGGGTATGGCTACACCTTC. Translating gives CASSLPAGYGYTF.

J is TRBJ2-1 and V is TRBV7-9; 11 positions match TRBD2. V gave up 0 bases and J gave up 8 bases; unmatched junction bases: 9. Germline CDR1 is SEHNR and CDR2 is FQNEAQ (reference sequence). There are 17 residues in the CDR3. CDR3 sequence (DNA): TGTGCCAGCAGCTTAGCGGCTAGCGGGAGGCGGGTCGATGAGCAGTTCTTC. Translated: CASSLAASGRRVDEQFF.

This clonotype has at least ten counts. The gene calls are TRBV9 and TRBJ1-1, with 9 bases fitting TRBD1. This CDR3 is 14 amino acids long. V lost 6 bases, J lost 5 bases, and 8 bases stayed unmatched. Germline V gene data show CDR1 as SGDLS and CDR2 as YYNGEE. CDR3 region: CASNPGTGRTEAFF. Here the CDR3 DNA reads TGTGCCAGCAACCCCGGGACAGGGAGAACTGAAGCTTTCTTT.

This chain links TRBV5-1 with TRBJ2-2; TRBD2 matches at 13 bases. Trimming removed 4 bases from V and 4 bases from J; junction bases left unmatched: 13. Germline V gene data show CDR1 as SGHRS and CDR2 as YFSETQ. This CDR3 region has 19 residues. The DNA for the CDR3 is TGCGCCAGCAGCCCTGAGGAACTAGCGGGAGGGCGATTCACCGGGGAGCTGTTTTTT. It specifies CASSPEELAGGRFTGELFF.

The rearrangement links TRBV7-9 to TRBJ2-7, with D tentatively TRBD1 (6 bases). From germline, CDR1 is SEHNR and CDR2 FQNEAQ (reference sequence). The CDR3 has 14 residues. Trimming left V 5 bases short and J 5 bases short, with 16 bases between. The CDR3, as DNA: TGTGCCAGCAGCCCATCGAACAGGGACCACGAGCAGTACTTC. Its protein is CASSPSNRDHEQYF. Full variable domain (missing parts from reference TRBV7-9 and TRBJ2-7): DTGVSQNPRHKITKRGQNVTFRCDPISEHNRLYWYRQTLGQGPEFLTYFQNEAQLEKSRLLSDRFSAERPKGSFSTLEIQRTEQGDSAMYLCASSPSNRDHEQYFGPGTRLTVT.

The genes are TRBV11-3 and TRBJ2-2; D is uncertain. This CDR3 is 14 amino acids long. The V and J ends lost 7 bases and 5 bases respectively, with 14 bases between them. Germline V gives CDR1 SGHNT, CDR2 YENEEA. This chain's CDR3 is CASTGEGFTGELFF. As DNA, the CDR3 is TGTGCCAGCACCGGAGAAGGGTTTACCGGGGAGCTGTTTTTT.

Only a few counts were recorded for this clonotype. A read error may explain this, as a much larger clone is one base away. The V and J genes are TRBV2 and TRBJ2-4, with D uncertain. Germline CDR1 is SNHLY and CDR2 is FYNNEI. This CDR3 comprises 18 residues. The chain's CDR3 is CASSKAFLVDPAKNIQYF. CDR3 nucleotides: TGTGCCAGCAGTAAAGCATTTCTAGTGGACCCGGCCAAAAACATTCAGTACTTC.